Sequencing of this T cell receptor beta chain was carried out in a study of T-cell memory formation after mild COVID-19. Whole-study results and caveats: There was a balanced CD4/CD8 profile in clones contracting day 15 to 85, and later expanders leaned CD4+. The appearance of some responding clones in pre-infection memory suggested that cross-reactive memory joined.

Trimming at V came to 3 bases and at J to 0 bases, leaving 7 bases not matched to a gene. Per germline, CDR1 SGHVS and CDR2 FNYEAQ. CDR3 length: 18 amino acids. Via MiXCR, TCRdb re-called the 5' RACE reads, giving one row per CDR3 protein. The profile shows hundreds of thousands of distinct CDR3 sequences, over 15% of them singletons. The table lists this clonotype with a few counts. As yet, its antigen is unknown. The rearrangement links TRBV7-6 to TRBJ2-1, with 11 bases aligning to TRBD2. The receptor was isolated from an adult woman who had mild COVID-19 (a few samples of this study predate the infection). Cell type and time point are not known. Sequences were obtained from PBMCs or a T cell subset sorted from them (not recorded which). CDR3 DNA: TGTGCCAGCAGCTTTAGACTAGCGGGGAGGGACTCCTACAATGAGCAGTTCTTC. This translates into CASSFRLAGRDSYNEQFF. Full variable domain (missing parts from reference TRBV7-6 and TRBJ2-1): GAGVSQSPRYKVTKRGQDVALRCDPISGHVSLYWYRQALGQGPEFLTYFNYEAQQDKSGLPNDRFSAERPEGSISTLTIQRTEQRDSAMYRCASSFRLAGRDSYNEQFFGPGTRLTVL.